Following are 30 T cell receptor beta chains from one sample sequenced in a study of control samples from healthy donors and cancer patients. Measured with immunoSEQ multiplex PCR; TCRdb has only the in-frame clones, and not every one. This sample has some 200,000 clones, with roughly 93% found just once. Material for sequencing was blood. Every receptor here comes from a young man in good health.

The rearrangement joins TRBV18 to TRBJ1-2; TRBD1 is a possible D gene (6 bases). The V and J ends lost 1 base and 3 bases respectively, with 15 bases between them. In germline, CDR1 is KGHSH, CDR2 LQKENI. This CDR3 has 16 amino acids. CDR3 region: CASSPLGGQIDYGYTF. The CDR3 DNA follows: TGTGCCAGCTCACCACTAGGGGGGCAGATCGACTATGGCTACACCTTC.

The chain couples TRBV24-1 to TRBJ2-2, with TRBD1 as a possible D gene (5 bases). Trimming took off 0 bases at V and 1 base at J, with 14 bases between the two ends. This CDR3 is 18 amino acids long. Germline V gene sequence: CDR1 KGHDR, CDR2 SFDVKD. The CDR3 DNA follows: TGTGCCACCAGTGATTTGACGGTCTGGGGCGGGAACACCGGGGAGCTGTTTTTT. This codes for CATSDLTVWGGNTGELFF.

V and J are TRBV5-1 and TRBJ2-3, with no clear D. V lost 2 bases to trimming and J lost 0 bases, with 13 bases between them. CDR3 length: 16 amino acids. CDR1 SGHRS and CDR2 YFSETQ come from the germline V gene. Written as DNA, the CDR3 is TGCGCCAGCAGCTTTGGAACAGCCACTAGCACAGATACGCAGTATTTT. Translating it yields CASSFGTATSTDTQYF.

With regard to this clone: At one of its ends the junction is not consistent with the germline gene, which may arise from a read error. The chain uses TRBV9 and TRBJ1-2; D might be TRBD1 (6 bases). Germline V CDR1 and CDR2: SGDLS, YYNGEE. This CDR3 contains 11 residues. This CDR3 reads CASSVADRLDF. Written as DNA, the CDR3 is TGTGCCAGCAGCGTAGCGGACAGACTGGACTTC.

Details on this clone: Its ends do not fully match the called genes, so a read error is possible. V is TRBV28 and J is TRBJ2-7; either TRBD1 or TRBD2 may supply D (6 bases each). From germline, CDR1 is MDHEN and CDR2 SYDVKM. The CDR3 spans 12 residues. CDR3 DNA sequence: TGTGCCAGCAGTTCCGCGGCAGGGGCGGGACCTTTC. Amino acid sequence: CASSSAAGAGPF. The complete variable domain, with remaining parts taken from reference TRBV28 and TRBJ2-7, reads DVKVTQSSRYLVKRTGEKVFLECVQDMDHENMFWYRQDPGLGLRLIYFSYDVKMKEKGDIPEGYSVSREKKERFSLILESASTNQTSMYLCASSSAAGAGPFGPGTRLTVT.

The chain uses TRBV27 and TRBJ1-2; no firm D call. Between the trimmed V and J ends, which lost 9 bases and 3 bases, there was a span of 11 bases. The CDR3 runs to 12 residues. Germline CDR1 and CDR2: MNHEY and SMNVEV (reference sequence). The CDR3 nucleotides are TGTGCCAGTGCTGCCCCGGACTATGGCTACACCTTC. This translates into CASAAPDYGYTF.

The J gene is TRBJ2-7, the V gene TRBV20-1; D may be TRBD2 (5 bases). The length of the CDR3 is 11 residues. Germline-derived CDR1 and CDR2 are DFQATT and SNEGSKA (reference sequence). The V and J ends lost 6 bases and 5 bases respectively, with 11 bases between them. CDR3 amino acids: CSAEAVNEQYF. CDR3 sequence (DNA): TGCAGTGCGGAGGCGGTGAACGAGCAGTACTTC.

The chain employs TRBV5-4 and TRBJ1-1; TRBD1 agrees at 7 bases. J lost 0 bases, V lost 4 bases, and 3 bases had no gene match. Germline CDR1 SGHNT, CDR2 YYREEE (reference sequence). The CDR3 has 14 residues. The CDR3 DNA sequence: TGTGCCAGCAGCATAGACAGGGTGAACACTGAAGCTTTCTTT. It yields the protein CASSIDRVNTEAFF.

The CDR3 reads CAWTLSIYSPLHF. CDR3 bases: TGTGCCTGGACCCTTTCGATATATTCACCCCTCCACTTT. The chain uses TRBV30 and TRBJ1-6, with D hard to call. Germline V gene sequence: CDR1 GTSNPN, CDR2 SVGIG (reference sequence). The CDR3 length is 13 residues. Trimming removed 4 bases from V and 8 bases from J, with 12 bases in between.

The CDR3 here is CASIELDTQYF. The DNA for the CDR3 is TGCGCCAGCATCGAGTTAGATACGCAGTATTTT. V gene TRBV10-2 combines with J gene TRBJ2-3; no reliable D call. V was cut by 7 bases and J by 5 bases, with 7 bases left in between. Per germline, CDR1 WSHSY and CDR2 SAAADI. The length of the CDR3 is 11 residues.

The chain recombines TRBV10-3 with TRBJ2-7; 7 bases are shared with TRBD1. The CDR3 spans 16 residues. Germline CDR1 is ENHRY and CDR2 is SYGVKD. V was pared by 4 bases and J by 0 bases, with 9 bases of the junction left unmatched. The CDR3 region has the DNA TGTGCCATCAGTGGAGGGGGCGGCCCGAGCTCCTACGAGCAGTACTTC. This translates into CAISGGGGPSSYEQYF.

The chain joins TRBV10-1 to TRBJ1-1; possible D gene TRBD1, 6 bases. Germline lookup yields CDR1 WNHNN and CDR2 SYGVQD (reference sequence). The CDR3 covers 14 residues. V was trimmed by 4 bases and J by 2 bases, leaving 11 bases between them. DNA of the CDR3: TGCGCCAGCAGTGCCACAGGGTTAAACACTGAAGCTTTCTTT. This codes for CASSATGLNTEAFF.

The CDR3 DNA follows: TGTGCCAGCAGTTTATACGCAGACCTTAACTATGGCTACACCTTC. It yields the protein CASSLYADLNYGYTF. V and J are TRBV27 and TRBJ1-2; D not certain. CDR1 is MNHEY and CDR2 is SMNVEV in the germline V gene (reference sequence). V lost 1 base, J lost 1 base, and 10 bases lay in between. This CDR3 has 15 amino acids.

There are a few counts of this clone. V and J are TRBV2 and TRBJ1-5, with D unclear. The CDR3 covers 14 residues. Trimming pared 4 bases from V and 9 bases from J, leaving 16 bases between. In germline, CDR1 is SNHLY, CDR2 FYNNEI. The CDR3 region has the DNA TGTGCCAGCAGTGCCCGAGAGGTCGAGCCGCCCCAGCATTTT. Protein sequence: CASSAREVEPPQHF.

The chain employs TRBV28 and TRBJ2-1; possibly TRBD2 for D (6 bases). This CDR3 contains 14 residues. V was trimmed by 4 bases and J by 5 bases, leaving 12 bases between them. Germline CDR1 is MDHEN and CDR2 is SYDVKM. CDR3 in amino acids: CASSSSVSNNEQFF. CDR3 nucleotides: TGTGCCAGCAGTTCTAGCGTTTCCAACAATGAGCAGTTCTTC.

In DNA form, the CDR3 reads TGTGCCAGCTCACCCAAAAGGGTTACCCGGGACAGGGGTCCTGATCGGGGGAACATTCAGTACTTC. Residues: CASSPKRVTRDRGPDRGNIQYF. The chain uses TRBV18 and TRBJ2-4, with 10 positions matching TRBD1. This CDR3 contains 22 residues. Germline V gives CDR1 KGHSH, CDR2 LQKENI. Trimming at V came to 3 bases and at J to 7 bases, leaving 27 bases not matched to a gene.

The chain has TRBV9 and TRBJ2-1; tentatively, D is TRBD1 or TRBD2 (5 bases each). The CDR3 loop spans 18 amino acids. The V gene's germline CDR1 is SGDLS and CDR2 YYNGEE. Trimming took 0 bases from V and 4 from J, leaving 20 bases between them. This CDR3 reads CASSVASGGGADYNEQFF. In nucleotides, the CDR3 is TGTGCCAGCAGCGTAGCCTCGGGTGGGGGAGCCGATTACAATGAGCAGTTCTTC.

The chain has TRBV4-1 and TRBJ1-6; D call uncertain. Trimming took off 1 base at V and 0 bases at J, with 7 bases between the two ends. The CDR3 extends over 16 amino acids. Germline CDR1 MGHRA, CDR2 YSYEKL. CDR3: CASSQAGSSYNSPLHF. DNA for the CDR3: TGCGCCAGCAGCCAAGCCGGTAGCTCCTATAATTCACCCCTCCACTTT.

The rearrangement joins TRBV2 to TRBJ2-5, with D possibly TRBD2 on 7 matching bases. Trimming removed 5 bases at V and 5 bases at J, with 18 bases between. Per the germline V gene, CDR1 is SNHLY and CDR2 is FYNNEI. CDR3 length equals 15 residues. CDR3 protein: CASSLKRGGAETQYF. The CDR3 nucleotides are TGTGCCAGCAGTTTAAAGAGGGGGGGGGCGGAGACCCAGTACTTC.

This sequence joins TRBV5-1 and TRBJ1-6; no definite D call. Trimming removed 3 bases at V and 0 bases at J, with 7 bases between. CDR3 length: 15 amino acids. Germline values: CDR1 SGHRS, CDR2 YFSETQ. This CDR3 is CASSSASSYNSPLHF. DNA of the CDR3: TGCGCCAGCAGCTCGGCGAGCTCCTATAATTCACCCCTCCACTTT.

This clone was observed at least ten times. The chain combines TRBV5-5 with TRBJ1-3; D not certain. The CDR3 loop spans 15 amino acids. CDR1 SGHKS and CDR2 YYEKEE come from the germline V gene (reference sequence). V gave up 0 bases and J gave up 0 bases, with 7 bases separating them. The CDR3 here is CASSLDPASGNTIYF. In DNA form, the CDR3 reads TGTGCCAGCAGCTTGGACCCAGCCTCTGGAAACACCATATATTTT.

The chain recombines TRBV28 with TRBJ2-7; 10 bases agree with TRBD1. CDR1 is MDHEN and CDR2 is SYDVKM in the germline V gene. This CDR3 is 14 amino acids long. The ends lost 6 bases at V and 2 bases at J; junction bases unmatched: 4. CDR3 in amino acids: CASSGTGDTYEQYF. As DNA, the CDR3 is TGTGCCAGCAGCGGGACAGGGGACACCTACGAGCAGTACTTC.

The rearrangement joins TRBV5-1 to TRBJ2-3; D is possibly TRBD1 (6 bases). Germline V lookup: CDR1 SGHRS, CDR2 YFSETQ. V shed 4 bases and J shed 0 bases, with 15 bases lying between them. The CDR3 totals 16 residues. The CDR3 spells CASSLDGQQSTDTQYF. DNA for the CDR3: TGCGCCAGCAGCCTTGATGGACAGCAGAGCACAGATACGCAGTATTTT. Supplemented by reference TRBV5-1 and TRBJ2-3, the full variable domain reads KAGVTQTPRYLIKTRGQQVTLSCSPISGHRSVSWYQQTPGQGLQFLFEYFSETQRNKGNFPGRFSGRQFSNSRSEMNVSTLELGDSALYLCASSLDGQQSTDTQYFGPGTRLTVL.

The chain links TRBV5-1 to TRBJ1-5, with D perhaps matching TRBD1 (5 bases). Trimming stripped 4 bases from V and 3 bases from J, with 11 bases between. Looked up from germline, CDR1 is SGHRS and CDR2 is YFSETQ. This CDR3 has 14 residues. The CDR3 coding sequence is TGCGCCAGCAGCCGAACAGGTCTCAATCAGCCCCAGCATTTT. Translated, it gives CASSRTGLNQPQHF.

The rearrangement uses TRBV7-9 and TRBJ2-7; tentatively, D is TRBD1 or TRBD2 (5 bases each). This CDR3 is built from 14 residues. Germline loops: CDR1 SEHNR, CDR2 FQNEAQ (reference sequence). V lost 6 bases and J 2 bases, leaving 14 bases between the germline ends. The CDR3 loop reads CASSTRAGPYEQYF. In DNA, the CDR3 is TGTGCCAGCAGTACTAGGGCAGGGCCCTACGAGCAGTACTTC.

This rearrangement joins TRBV2 to TRBJ1-5; no clear D. The V gene lost 3 bases and the J gene lost 1 base, with 13 bases spanning the gap. Germline values: CDR1 SNHLY, CDR2 FYNNEI. This CDR3 region has 16 residues. Here the CDR3 reads CASSDQAGSSNQPQHF. The CDR3 nucleotides are TGTGCCAGCAGTGATCAAGCAGGATCGAGCAATCAGCCCCAGCATTTT.

The rearrangement joins TRBV21-1 to TRBJ2-6; the table calls TRBD2, which could not be checked here. TRBV21-1 is reported as a pseudogene. The CDR3 runs 16 residues. The CDR3 region is CASRCRTGSGANVLTF. The CDR3 DNA reads TGTGCCAGCAGATGTAGGACGGGGTCTGGGGCCAACGTCCTGACTTTC.

CDR3 protein: CASSPILSGGPNEQFF. The CDR3 DNA reads as TGTGCCAGCTCACCCATCCTAAGCGGGGGGCCCAATGAGCAGTTCTTC. The chain couples TRBV18 to TRBJ2-1, with TRBD2 matching over 9 bases. The CDR3 has 16 residues. Trimming removed 3 bases from V and 6 bases from J; junction bases left unmatched: 9. Germline-derived CDR1 and CDR2 are KGHSH and LQKENI.

V is TRBV28 and J is TRBJ1-2; TRBD1 is a possible D gene (6 bases). Germline CDR1 reads MDHEN; CDR2 reads SYDVKM. CDR3 length: 13 residues. The V gene lost 6 bases and the J gene lost 6 bases, with 14 bases spanning the gap. CDR3 residues: CASRKTGGNGYTF. DNA of the CDR3: TGTGCCAGCAGGAAGACAGGAGGTAATGGCTACACCTTC.

This chain uses TRBV6-5 with TRBJ1-6, with 8 bases matching TRBD1. The CDR3 totals 14 residues. The ends lost 7 bases at V and 7 bases at J; junction bases unmatched: 6. CDR1 is MNHEY and CDR2 is SVGAGI in the germline V gene. The CDR3: CASTGQGGNSPLHF. In DNA, the CDR3 is TGTGCCAGCACCGGACAGGGTGGGAATTCACCCCTCCACTTT.